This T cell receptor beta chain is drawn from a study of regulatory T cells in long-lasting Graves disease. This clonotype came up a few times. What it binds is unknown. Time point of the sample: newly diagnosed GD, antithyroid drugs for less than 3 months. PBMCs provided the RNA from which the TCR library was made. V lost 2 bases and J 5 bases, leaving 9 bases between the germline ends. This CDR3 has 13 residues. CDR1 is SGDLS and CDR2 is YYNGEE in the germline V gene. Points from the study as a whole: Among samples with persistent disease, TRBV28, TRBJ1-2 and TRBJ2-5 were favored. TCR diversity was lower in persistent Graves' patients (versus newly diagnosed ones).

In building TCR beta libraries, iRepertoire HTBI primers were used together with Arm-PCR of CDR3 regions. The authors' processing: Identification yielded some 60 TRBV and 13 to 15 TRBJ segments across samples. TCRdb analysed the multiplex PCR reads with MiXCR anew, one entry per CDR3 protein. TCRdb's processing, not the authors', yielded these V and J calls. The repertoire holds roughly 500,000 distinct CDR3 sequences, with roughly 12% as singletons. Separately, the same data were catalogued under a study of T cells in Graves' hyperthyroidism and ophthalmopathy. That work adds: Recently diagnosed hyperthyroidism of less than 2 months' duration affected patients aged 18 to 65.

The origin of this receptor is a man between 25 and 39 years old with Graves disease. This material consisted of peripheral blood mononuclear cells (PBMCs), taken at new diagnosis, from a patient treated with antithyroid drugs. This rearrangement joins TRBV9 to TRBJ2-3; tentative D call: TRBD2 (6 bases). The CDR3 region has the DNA TGTGCCAGCAGCGTCGGGGAGGAAGATACGCAGTATTTT. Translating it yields CASSVGEEDTQYF.